The table lists the clone carrying this T cell receptor (beta chain) with a few counts. Its antigen remains unidentified. This specimen comes from a study of T-cell memory formation after mild COVID-19. Across the study: TCR clusters showed largely donor specificity.

Study-level results: Contracting CD4+ clones sat mainly in CM and EM; CD8+ in EMRA.

Germline CDR1 and CDR2: SGHVS and FNYEAQ. CDR3 length: 15 residues. J was trimmed by 6 bases and V by 5 bases; bases with no gene match: 6. Libraries for TCRalpha and TCRbeta carried sample barcodes and unique molecular identifiers via 5'RACE. TCRdb reanalysed the 5' RACE reads using MiXCR and keeps one entry per CDR3 protein. Counted here are fewer than 500,000 distinct CDR3 sequences, about 23% occurring once; the ten biggest clones make up 9.5% to 15%. V gene TRBV7-6 combines with J gene TRBJ2-1; 11 bases are a match to TRBD2. The specimen sequenced was PBMCs or a T cell subset sorted from them (not recorded which). This receptor was identified in an adult woman who had mild COVID-19 (a few samples of this study predate the infection). Cell type and time point are not known. The CDR3 sequence is CASSNSGRAGNEQFF. CDR3 nucleotide sequence: TGTGCCAGCAGCAATAGCGGGAGGGCTGGCAATGAGCAGTTCTTC.